The sequence of this T cell receptor (beta chain) was determined in a study of cytomegalovirus exposure and HLA in healthy donors. Study results and caveats: The study listed about 150 cytomegalovirus-associated TCR beta chains.

Healthy bone marrow donors made up the cohort. The CDR3 length is 15 residues. Trimming removed 2 bases from V and 9 bases from J; junction bases left unmatched: 6. In germline, CDR1 is SGHTA, CDR2 FQGNSA. Note on this clone: Its antigen is currently unknown.

Amplification used 60 Vbeta primers and 13 Jbeta primers. Clones were read by immunoSEQ multiplex PCR, and TCRdb kept only the in-frame ones, dropping some. The data show about 220,000 clones, approximately 88% seen once. V and J are TRBV7-2 and TRBJ2-2, with 10 bases fitting TRBD2. The sequencing sample was made of PBMCs. The TCR was taken from a boy under 10 years old in good health and CMV-seronegative. CDR3: CASSLPSGGSRELFF. Written as DNA, the CDR3 is TGTGCCAGCAGCTTACCTAGCGGGGGTTCTCGGGAGCTGTTTTTT.